Following are 14 T cell receptor beta chains from one sample sequenced in a study of OX40 agonist ivuxolimab in advanced cancers. Clones were read by immunoSEQ multiplex PCR, and TCRdb kept only the in-frame ones, dropping some. The data show roughly 80,000 clones, under 90% seen once. The sequencing here drew on CD4+ or CD8+ T cells sorted from blood, taken in a trial of the OX40 agonist ivuxolimab. The receptors here all came from an adult with an advanced solid tumor such as melanoma, head and neck, liver or kidney cancer.

CDR3 bases: TGTGCCAGCAGCCGTGGACGGTATAGCAATCAGCCCCAGCATTTT. It yields the protein CASSRGRYSNQPQHF. The gene calls are TRBV5-8 and TRBJ1-5; D unresolved. With 4 bases removed from V and 0 bases from J, the gap between germline ends came to 11 bases. Germline V gene lookup returns CDR1 SGHTS and CDR2 YDEGEE. There are 15 residues in the CDR3.

This clone appeared many times. The chain combines TRBV2 with TRBJ2-7; 10 nucleotides line up with TRBD1. Trimming at V came to 3 bases and at J to 6 bases, leaving 5 bases not matched to a gene. The germline CDR1 and CDR2 sequences are SNHLY and FYNNEI. The CDR3 consists of 14 residues. CDR3 sequence reads: CASSEGTGDREQYF. The CDR3 DNA reads as TGTGCCAGCAGTGAGGGGACAGGGGACCGCGAGCAGTACTTC.

The chain carries TRBV5-1 and TRBJ1-1, with no clear D. The V and J ends lost 6 bases and 2 bases respectively, with 20 bases between them. This CDR3 has 16 residues. In germline, CDR1 is SGHRS, CDR2 YFSETQ. The CDR3 coding sequence is TGCGCCAGCACCCTAGAACCGGGGAACAGAAACACTGAAGCTTTCTTT. It yields the protein CASTLEPGNRNTEAFF.

This clone was counted between two and nine times. The rearrangement uses TRBV4-3 and TRBJ2-1; no clear D. V lost 0 bases to trimming and J lost 9 bases, with 15 bases between them. Germline lookup yields CDR1 LGHNA and CDR2 YSLEER. CDR3 length equals 15 residues. The DNA of the CDR3 is TGCGCCAGCAGCCAAGATCCTAACAGTTGGGGTGAGCAGTTCTTC. Its translation: CASSQDPNSWGEQFF.

For the CDR3, the DNA is TGTGCCAGCAGCTTGCGGCAGGGGGCAGGAGAGACCCAGTACTTC. Encoded protein: CASSLRQGAGETQYF. The genes are TRBV5-4 and TRBJ2-5; 8 bases fit TRBD1. Losses at the gene ends were 1 base for V and 4 bases for J; bases not matched to a gene: 6. Germline CDR1 reads SGHNT; CDR2 reads YYREEE (reference sequence). This CDR3 has 15 amino acids.

CDR3 bases: TGCGCCAGCAGCCAAACTAGCGGGGGGGCTAATGAGCAGTTCTTC. Encoded protein: CASSQTSGGANEQFF. V gene TRBV4-3 combines with J gene TRBJ2-1, with 13 bases aligning to TRBD2. CDR3 length: 15 amino acids. Germline lookup yields CDR1 LGHNA and CDR2 YSLEER. The junction had 2 bases not matched to a gene; V was cut back by 2 bases and J by 7 bases.

The chain has TRBV18 and TRBJ1-1, with D uncertain. The ends were cut back, 5 bases at V and 1 base at J, with 11 bases in the middle. From germline, CDR1 is KGHSH and CDR2 LQKENI. There are 14 residues in the CDR3. The CDR3 protein is CASSSVARNTEAFF. CDR3 DNA sequence: TGTGCCAGCTCATCGGTAGCGAGGAACACTGAAGCTTTCTTT.

The chain links TRBV19 to TRBJ1-1; D uncertain. With 3 bases removed from V and 1 base from J, the gap between germline ends came to 9 bases. Germline lookup yields CDR1 LNHDA and CDR2 SQIVND (reference sequence). This CDR3 is 14 amino acids long. The CDR3 coding sequence is TGTGCCAGTAGTATTACGACCCCGAACACTGAAGCTTTCTTT. It translates to CASSITTPNTEAFF. The whole variable domain, remainder taken from reference TRBV19 and TRBJ1-1, is DGGITQSPKYLFRKEGQNVTLSCEQNLNHDAMYWYRQDPGQGLRLIYYSQIVNDFQKGDIAEGYSVSREKKESFPLTVTSAQKNPTAFYLCASSITTPNTEAFFGQGTRLTVV.

J is TRBJ1-2 and V is TRBV7-9; 8 bases align to TRBD1. The CDR3 has 14 amino acids. The V segment lost 5 bases and the J segment 4 bases; nucleotides outside the gene matches: 6. Germline CDR1 and CDR2: SEHNR and FQNEAQ (reference sequence). In DNA form, the CDR3 reads TGTGCCAGCAGCCACTTGACAGGGGTCTATGGCTACACCTTC. This sequence encodes CASSHLTGVYGYTF.

The V and J genes are TRBV21-1 and TRBJ2-3; the table's D call TRBD1 went unverified against the DNA. TRBV21-1 is a pseudogene segment. The CDR3 is 17 amino acids. This chain's CDR3 is CASSKGRPGGRTDTQYF. For the CDR3, the DNA is TGTGCCAGCAGCAAAGGGAGGCCAGGGGGCAGAACAGATACGCAGTATTTT.

The chain uses TRBV30 and TRBJ1-3; D ambiguous. Per the germline V gene, CDR1 is GTSNPN and CDR2 is SVGIG (reference sequence). V lost 5 bases to trimming and J lost 0 bases, with 8 bases between them. This CDR3 has 13 residues. In nucleotides, the CDR3 is TGTGCCTGGTCACATTACTCTGGAAACACCATATATTTT. This encodes CAWSHYSGNTIYF.

This chain links TRBV19 with TRBJ1-6; TRBD1 is a possible D gene (5 bases). Trimming took 3 bases from V and 13 from J, leaving 19 bases between them. Germline-derived CDR1 and CDR2 are LNHDA and SQIVND (reference sequence). The CDR3 loop spans 15 amino acids. CDR3 sequence: CASSIFGGLLPPLHF. DNA of the CDR3: TGTGCCAGTAGTATTTTCGGGGGATTACTGCCTCCCCTCCACTTT.

The chain joins TRBV6-5 to TRBJ2-4; D is possibly TRBD1 or TRBD2 (5 bases each). CDR1 is MNHEY and CDR2 is SVGAGI in the germline V gene. V lost 4 bases, J lost 6 bases, and 7 bases lay in between. The CDR3 totals 12 residues. Here the CDR3 DNA reads TGTGCCAGCAGTTCGGGGCTAAACATTCAGTACTTC. This encodes CASSSGLNIQYF.

By sample share, this clone is medium-sized (0.01 to 0.1%). The rearrangement links TRBV5-1 to TRBJ2-5, with D possibly being TRBD1 (7 bases). CDR1 is SGHRS and CDR2 is YFSETQ in the germline V gene. V dropped 3 bases and J dropped 5 bases, with 14 bases sitting between them. This CDR3 spans 14 amino acids. CDR3 nucleotide sequence: TGCGCCAGCAGCTGGCAGACAGGGAGGGAGACCCAGTACTTC. This encodes CASSWQTGRETQYF.